This T cell receptor (beta chain) was sequenced for a study of early T cells in non-severe SARS-CoV-2 infection. On the study more broadly: Sequencing input comprised bulk RNA from unsorted whole blood; chain pairing was not available.

Unique molecular identifiers were added to individual cDNA molecules. TCRdb itself ran the 5' RACE reads through MiXCR, one entry per CDR3 protein. The sample lists about 54,000 distinct CDR3 sequences; roughly 7.6% were seen once. The starting material was whole blood, obtained at baseline. The source is an adult who was a healthcare worker with PCR-confirmed SARS-CoV-2 infection or an uninfected control (not recorded which).

In DNA, the CDR3 is TGTGCCAGCAGCCCAGGGGGGATTGGGGGTGGTGAGCAGTTCTTC. Its translation: CASSPGGIGGGEQFF. The chain has TRBV7-9 and TRBJ2-1, with D maybe TRBD1 (7 bases). Trimming took off 5 bases at V and 9 bases at J, with 20 bases between the two ends. The germline CDR1 and CDR2 sequences are SEHNR and FQNEAQ (reference sequence). The CDR3 is made up of 15 amino acids. Together with reference TRBV7-9 and TRBJ2-1, the CDR3 gives the full variable domain: DTGVSQNPRHKITKRGQNVTFRCDPISEHNRLYWYRQTLGQGPEFLTYFQNEAQLEKSRLLSDRFSAERPKGSFSTLEIQRTEQGDSAMYLCASSPGGIGGGEQFFGPGTRLTVL.